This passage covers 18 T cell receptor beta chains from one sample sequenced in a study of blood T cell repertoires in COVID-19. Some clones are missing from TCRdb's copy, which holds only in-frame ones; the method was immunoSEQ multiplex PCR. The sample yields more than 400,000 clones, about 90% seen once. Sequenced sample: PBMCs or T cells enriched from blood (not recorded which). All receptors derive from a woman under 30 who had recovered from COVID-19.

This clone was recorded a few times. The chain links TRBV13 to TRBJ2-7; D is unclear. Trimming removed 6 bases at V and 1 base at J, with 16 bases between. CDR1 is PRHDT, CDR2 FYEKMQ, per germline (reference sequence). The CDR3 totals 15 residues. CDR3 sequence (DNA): TGTGCCAGCAGTCTTCTATCCCTCAATTCCTACGAGCAGTACTTC. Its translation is CASSLLSLNSYEQYF.

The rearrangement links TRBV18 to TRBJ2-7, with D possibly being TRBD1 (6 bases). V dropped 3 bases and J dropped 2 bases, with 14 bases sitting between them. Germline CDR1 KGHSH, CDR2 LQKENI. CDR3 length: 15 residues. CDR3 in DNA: TGTGCCAGCTCACCCAGGGACATTAGCACCTACGAGCAGTACTTC. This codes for CASSPRDISTYEQYF. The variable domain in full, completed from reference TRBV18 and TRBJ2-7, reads NAGVMQNPRHLVRRRGQEARLRCSPMKGHSHVYWYRQLPEEGLKFMVYLQKENIIDESGMPKERFSAEFPKEGPSILRIQQVVRGDSAAYFCASSPRDISTYEQYFGPGTRLTVT.

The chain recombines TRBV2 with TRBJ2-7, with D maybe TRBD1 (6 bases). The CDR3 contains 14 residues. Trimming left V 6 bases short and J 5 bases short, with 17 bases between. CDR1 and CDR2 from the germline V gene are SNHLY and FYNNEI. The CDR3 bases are TGTGCCAGCAGGGACGACAGGTCCAGAGACGAGCAGTACTTC. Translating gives CASRDDRSRDEQYF.

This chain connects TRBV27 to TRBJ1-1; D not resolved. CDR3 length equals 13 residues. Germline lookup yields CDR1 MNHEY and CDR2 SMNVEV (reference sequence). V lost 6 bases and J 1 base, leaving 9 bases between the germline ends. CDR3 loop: CASSRRENTEAFF. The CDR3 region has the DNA TGTGCCAGCAGCAGGAGGGAGAACACTGAAGCTTTCTTT.

The CDR3 loop is CASSQGTDRGTGNTIYF. CDR3 nucleotide sequence: TGTGCCAGCAGCCAAGGAACGGACAGGGGTACTGGAAACACCATATATTTT. V gene TRBV3-1 (or the pseudogene TRBV3-2) combines with J gene TRBJ1-3; 9 bases line up with TRBD1. Germline CDR1 and CDR2: LGHDT and YNNKEL (reference sequence). The CDR3 extends over 17 amino acids. The junction had 6 bases not matched to a gene; V was cut back by 1 base and J by 2 bases.

Here the CDR3 DNA reads TGTGCCAGCAAGGGGGGGCGCATGGAGACCCAGTACTTC. This translates into CASKGGRMETQYF. The chain joins TRBV28 to TRBJ2-5; perhaps TRBD2 as D (7 bases). V was clipped by 7 bases and J by 5 bases, with 14 bases between them. There are 13 residues in the CDR3. Germline lookup yields CDR1 MDHEN and CDR2 SYDVKM.

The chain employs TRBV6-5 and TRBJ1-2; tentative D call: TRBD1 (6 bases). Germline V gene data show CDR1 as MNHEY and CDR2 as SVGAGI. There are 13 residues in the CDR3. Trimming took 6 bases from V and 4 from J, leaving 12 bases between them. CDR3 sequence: CASSPDRIYGYTF. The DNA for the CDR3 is TGTGCCAGCAGCCCCGACAGGATCTATGGCTACACCTTC.

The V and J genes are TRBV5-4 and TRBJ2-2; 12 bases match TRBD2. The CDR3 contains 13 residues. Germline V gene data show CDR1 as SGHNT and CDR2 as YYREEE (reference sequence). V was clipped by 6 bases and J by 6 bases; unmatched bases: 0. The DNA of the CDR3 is TGTGCCAGCACTAGCGGGGGGGCCGGGGAGCTGTTTTTT. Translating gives CASTSGGAGELFF.

CDR3 sequence reads: CASSIGVLEKLFF. The CDR3 DNA follows: TGTGCCAGTAGTATAGGAGTACTAGAAAAACTGTTTTTT. The chain employs TRBV19 and TRBJ1-4; D is ambiguous. The CDR3 consists of 13 residues. The germline gives CDR1 LNHDA, CDR2 SQIVND (reference sequence). With 1 base removed from V and 8 bases from J, the gap between germline ends came to 8 bases.

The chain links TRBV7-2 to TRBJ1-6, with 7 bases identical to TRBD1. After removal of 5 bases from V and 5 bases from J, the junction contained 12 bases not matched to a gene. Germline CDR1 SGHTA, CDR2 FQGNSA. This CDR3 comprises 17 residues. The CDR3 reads CASSPRTPGTDNSPLHF. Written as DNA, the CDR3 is TGTGCCAGCAGCCCACGCACACCAGGGACAGATAATTCACCCCTCCACTTT.

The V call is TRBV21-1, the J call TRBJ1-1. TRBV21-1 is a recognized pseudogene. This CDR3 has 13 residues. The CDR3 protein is CASSIEVSAEAFF. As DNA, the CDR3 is TGTGCCAGCAGCATAGAGGTTTCGGCTGAAGCTTTCTTT.

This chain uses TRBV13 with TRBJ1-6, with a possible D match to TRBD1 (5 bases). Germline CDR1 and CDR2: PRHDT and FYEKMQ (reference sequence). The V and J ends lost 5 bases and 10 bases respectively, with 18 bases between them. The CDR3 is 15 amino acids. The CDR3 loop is CASSPMGGTGSPLHF. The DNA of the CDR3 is TGTGCCAGCAGCCCCATGGGGGGAACGGGATCACCCCTCCACTTT.

CDR3 residues: CASSNSLNYGYTF. The DNA of the CDR3 is TGTGCCAGCAGCAACAGTTTAAACTATGGCTACACCTTC. The V call is TRBV6-5, the J call TRBJ1-2; D is ambiguous. CDR3 length: 13 residues. Trimming cost V 6 bases and J 2 bases, with 10 bases left between them. Germline loops: CDR1 MNHEY, CDR2 SVGAGI.

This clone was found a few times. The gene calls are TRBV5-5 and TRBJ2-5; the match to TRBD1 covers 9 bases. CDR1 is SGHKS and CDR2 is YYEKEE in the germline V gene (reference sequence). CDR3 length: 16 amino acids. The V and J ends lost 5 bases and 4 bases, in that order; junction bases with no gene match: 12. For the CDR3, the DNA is TGTGCCAGCAGTTACGTCGGGACAGGGAGGAGAGAGACCCAGTACTTC. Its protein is CASSYVGTGRRETQYF.

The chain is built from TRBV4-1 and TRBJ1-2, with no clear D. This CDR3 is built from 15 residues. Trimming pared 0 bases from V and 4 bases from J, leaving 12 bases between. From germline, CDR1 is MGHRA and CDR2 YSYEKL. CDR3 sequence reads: CASSQDPGGSYGYTF. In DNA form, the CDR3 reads TGCGCCAGCAGCCAAGATCCCGGAGGATCCTATGGCTACACCTTC.

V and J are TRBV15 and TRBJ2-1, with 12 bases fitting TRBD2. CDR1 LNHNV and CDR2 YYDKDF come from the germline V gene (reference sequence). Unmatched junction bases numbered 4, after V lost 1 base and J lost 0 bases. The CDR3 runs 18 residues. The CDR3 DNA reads TGTGCCACCAGCAGAGGGCTAGCGGGGGGGAGCTCCTACAATGAGCAGTTCTTC. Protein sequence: CATSRGLAGGSSYNEQFF.

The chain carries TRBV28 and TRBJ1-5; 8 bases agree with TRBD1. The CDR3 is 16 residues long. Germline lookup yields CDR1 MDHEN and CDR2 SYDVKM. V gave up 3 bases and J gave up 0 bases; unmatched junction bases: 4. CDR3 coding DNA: TGTGCCAGCAGTTTGGGACAGGCAATTAGCAATCAGCCCCAGCATTTT. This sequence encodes CASSLGQAISNQPQHF. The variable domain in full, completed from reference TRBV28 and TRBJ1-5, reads DVKVTQSSRYLVKRTGEKVFLECVQDMDHENMFWYRQDPGLGLRLIYFSYDVKMKEKGDIPEGYSVSREKKERFSLILESASTNQTSMYLCASSLGQAISNQPQHFGDGTRLSIL.

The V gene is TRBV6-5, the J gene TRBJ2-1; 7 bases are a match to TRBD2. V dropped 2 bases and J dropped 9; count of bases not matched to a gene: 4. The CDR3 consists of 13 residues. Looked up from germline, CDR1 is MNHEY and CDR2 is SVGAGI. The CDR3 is CASSYGRTSEQFF. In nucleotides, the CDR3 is TGTGCCAGCAGTTACGGGCGGACTAGTGAGCAGTTCTTC.